These 9 T cell receptor beta chains share one sample of origin, sequenced in a study of technical replicates of blood from a few donors. Measured with immunoSEQ multiplex PCR; TCRdb has only the in-frame clones, and not every one. The repertoire holds over 50,000 clones, around 86% seen once, with roughly 5% in the top ten. Sequencing was carried out using PBMCs. The receptor source for this set is a human donor in good health. Some clones in this sample may be carry-over from other donors' samples.

The rearrangement joins TRBV10-3 to TRBJ2-1, with 9 nucleotides matching TRBD1. The CDR3 length is 15 residues. Germline-derived CDR1 and CDR2 are ENHRY and SYGVKD. The junction had 4 bases not matched to a gene; V was cut back by 0 bases and J by 7 bases. CDR3 coding DNA: TGTGCCATCAGTGAGTCAAGACAGGGGGTGAATGAGCAGTTCTTC. It translates to CAISESRQGVNEQFF.

V and J are TRBV12-5 and TRBJ2-2, with D maybe TRBD1 (6 bases). The length of the CDR3 is 13 residues. The ends were cut back, 3 bases at V and 5 bases at J, with 7 bases in the middle. Germline V gene sequence: CDR1 LGHNT, CDR2 FRNRAP. The CDR3 protein is CASGFTGTGELFF. Written as DNA, the CDR3 is TGTGCTAGTGGTTTCACAGGGACCGGGGAGCTGTTTTTT.

V usage is TRBV5-1 and J usage is TRBJ2-1, with 8 positions matching TRBD2. Looked up from germline, CDR1 is SGHRS and CDR2 is YFSETQ. Germline trimming cut 7 bases from V and 7 bases from J; bases unmatched to any gene: 10. This CDR3 region has 14 residues. Here the CDR3 DNA reads TGCGCCAGCCCCTGGGTGGCGGGGGGTAATGAGCAGTTCTTC. This sequence encodes CASPWVAGGNEQFF.

The rearrangement joins TRBV7-2 to TRBJ2-7; 8 nucleotides match TRBD1. Trimming took 5 bases from V and 6 from J; bases not matched to a gene: 9. This CDR3 has 14 residues. Germline lookup yields CDR1 SGHTA and CDR2 FQGNSA. CDR3 sequence (DNA): TGTGCCAGCAGCCGGCAGGGGGCGGGTTCCGAGCAGTACTTC. Amino acids: CASSRQGAGSEQYF.

The genes are TRBV10-2 and TRBJ2-7, with 7 bases lining up with TRBD2. The CDR3 consists of 19 residues. V shed 5 bases and J 0 bases; nucleotides not matched to a gene: 19. Germline V CDR1 and CDR2: WSHSY, SAAADI. CDR3 in DNA: TGCGCCAGCAGTTCCTCTAAGTTCAAAGCGGGGATCGACTCCTACGAGCAGTACTTC. This translates into CASSSSKFKAGIDSYEQYF.

The chain couples TRBV7-8 to TRBJ2-7; TRBD1 agrees at 8 bases. The length of the CDR3 is 15 residues. CDR1 SGHVS and CDR2 FQNEAQ come from the germline V gene. The junction had 7 bases not matched to a gene; V was cut back by 3 bases and J by 3 bases. This chain's CDR3 is CASSLPGQARYEQYF. For the CDR3, the DNA is TGTGCCAGCAGCTTGCCGGGACAGGCCCGCTACGAGCAGTACTTC.

The chain couples TRBV7-3 to TRBJ2-3; 11 positions match TRBD1. Looked up from germline, CDR1 is SGHTA and CDR2 is FQGTGA. The CDR3 covers 16 residues. J was trimmed by 4 bases and V by 4 bases; bases with no gene match: 7. The DNA for the CDR3 is TGTGCCAGCAGCTGGATCGGGACAGGGGGACCAGATACGCAGTATTTT. As protein: CASSWIGTGGPDTQYF.

V usage is TRBV10-3 and J usage is TRBJ2-1; D gene unclear. Germline CDR1 ENHRY, CDR2 SYGVKD. CDR3 length: 11 amino acids. Trimming stripped 3 bases from V and 9 bases from J, with 6 bases between. The CDR3 protein is CAISEVGEQFF. The CDR3 nucleotides are TGTGCCATCAGTGAAGTCGGTGAGCAGTTCTTC.

This clone was seen just once. The chain recombines TRBV19 with TRBJ1-2; 9 bases agree with TRBD1. The germline V gene encodes CDR1 LNHDA and CDR2 SQIVND (reference sequence). Trimming removed 6 bases from V and 2 bases from J; junction bases left unmatched: 13. This CDR3 is 17 amino acids long. The CDR3 reads CASSHRDRAPENYGYTF. DNA for the CDR3: TGTGCCAGTAGCCATCGGGACAGGGCCCCCGAAAACTATGGCTACACCTTC.